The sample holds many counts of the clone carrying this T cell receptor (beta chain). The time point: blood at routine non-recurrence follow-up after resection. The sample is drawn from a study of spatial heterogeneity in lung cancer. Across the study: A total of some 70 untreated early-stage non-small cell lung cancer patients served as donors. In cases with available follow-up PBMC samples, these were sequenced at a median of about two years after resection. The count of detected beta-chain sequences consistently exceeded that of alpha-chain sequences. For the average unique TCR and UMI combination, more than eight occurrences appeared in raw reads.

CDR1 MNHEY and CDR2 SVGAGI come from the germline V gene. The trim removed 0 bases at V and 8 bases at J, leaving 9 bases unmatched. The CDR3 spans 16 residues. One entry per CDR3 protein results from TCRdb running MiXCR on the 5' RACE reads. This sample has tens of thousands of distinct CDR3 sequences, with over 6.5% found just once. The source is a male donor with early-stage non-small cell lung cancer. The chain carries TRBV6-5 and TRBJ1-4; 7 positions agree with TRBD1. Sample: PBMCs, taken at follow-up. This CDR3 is CASSYSLGRGEEKLFF. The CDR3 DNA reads TGTGCCAGCAGTTACTCACTTGGCAGGGGGGAGGAAAAACTGTTTTTT.